This T cell receptor (beta chain) was identified during a study of T-cell reconstitution after alpha-beta-depleted transplantation in children. Whole-study findings and limits: T cells produced anew were the main source of T-cell counts and diversity one year after transplant. Diversity of TCRbeta at day 60 was high in some patients, arising from surviving recipient T cells and thymic progenitors.

Comment on this clonotype: The target antigen is unknown.

For TCRbeta, the library was prepared with unique molecular identifiers. TCRdb ran MiXCR on the PCR reads and lists one entry per CDR3 protein. Counted here are fewer than 700,000 distinct CDR3 sequences, under 25% occurring once; the ten biggest clones make up 13% to 15%. The V gene's germline CDR1 is MDHEN and CDR2 SYDVKM. Between the trimmed V and J ends, which lost 3 bases and 10 bases, there was a span of 12 bases. The CDR3 sequence is 12 residues long. The genes are TRBV28 and TRBJ2-5; no clear D gene. This sequence originates from a boy less than two years old who had a stem cell transplant for acute myeloid leukemia, so the T cells may come from the graft donor. The material sequenced was PBMCs, mostly from graft donor cells, taken 360 days after TCRalphabeta/CD19-depleted stem cell transplant. CDR3 sequence: CASSFHLRDQYF. The CDR3, as DNA: TGTGCCAGCAGTTTCCACCTAAGGGACCAGTACTTC.